Shown below are 21 T cell receptor beta chains from a single sample sequenced in a study of shared clonotypes between healthy human individuals. The table came from immunoSEQ multiplex PCR; TCRdb's copy has only in-frame clones and leaves some out. The table has 2 million to 2.5 million clones, 85% to 95% seen once. Sequencing was done on a sample of naive CD4+ T cells from PBMCs. Noted subset: CD45RA+ positively selected. The receptors stem from a man aged 18 to 29 in good health. Some clones in this sample may be carry-over from other donors' samples.

Of note for this clone: This sample includes further DNA sequences coding for the same CDR3. The chain uses TRBV5-1 and TRBJ2-5; possible D gene TRBD2, 6 bases. In germline, CDR1 is SGHRS, CDR2 YFSETQ. V lost 4 bases to trimming and J lost 3 bases, with 10 bases between them. The CDR3 spans 13 residues. This CDR3 is CASSLGLEETQYF. The CDR3 DNA follows: TGCGCCAGCAGCCTGGGACTCGAAGAGACCCAGTACTTC.

This clone was recorded once. Different DNA sequences within this sample yield the same CDR3. V is TRBV2 and J is TRBJ1-4; a possible D gene is TRBD1 (5 bases). The V gene lost 0 bases and the J gene lost 8 bases, with 10 bases spanning the gap. The CDR3 length is 14 residues. CDR1 and CDR2 (germline): SNHLY, FYNNEI. CDR3 DNA sequence: TGTGCCAGCAGTGAAGCGGGGCGTCGAGAAAAACTGTTTTTT. Protein product: CASSEAGRREKLFF.

V usage is TRBV29-1 and J usage is TRBJ1-2, with TRBD1 matching over 10 bases. Germline V gene data show CDR1 as SQVTM and CDR2 as ANQGSEA. Trimming cost V 6 bases and J 8 bases; bases outside gene matches: 12. This CDR3 has 14 residues. This chain's CDR3 is CSVKRQGADQGYTF. In DNA form, the CDR3 reads TGCAGCGTGAAACGACAGGGGGCGGATCAAGGCTACACCTTC.

The chain couples TRBV6-5 to TRBJ2-1; tentative D call: TRBD1 (5 bases). The V end was cut by 7 bases, the J end by 7 bases, with 17 bases between. Germline V gives CDR1 MNHEY, CDR2 SVGAGI. The CDR3 consists of 14 residues. CDR3: CASMPQGSGNEQFF. CDR3 bases: TGTGCCAGCATGCCCCAGGGATCAGGTAATGAGCAGTTCTTC.

This chain connects TRBV30 to TRBJ1-5; 9 bases align to TRBD1. This CDR3 has 15 residues. Germline assignment: CDR1 GTSNPN and CDR2 SVGIG (reference sequence). V lost 1 base to trimming and J lost 4 bases; unmatched junction nucleotides: 5. CDR3 residues: CAWSGGTGKNQPQHF. CDR3 DNA sequence: TGTGCCTGGAGTGGGGGGACAGGGAAAAATCAGCCCCAGCATTTT.

Remarks on this clone: The sample holds other DNA sequences that translate to the same CDR3. The chain uses TRBV2 and TRBJ2-3; 8 bases are a match to TRBD2. V gave up 4 bases and J gave up 3 bases; unmatched junction bases: 3. This CDR3 contains 14 residues. CDR1 is SNHLY, CDR2 FYNNEI, per germline. The CDR3 region has the DNA TGTGCCAGCAGTGCATCTAGCGGGACAGATACGCAGTATTTT. Residues: CASSASSGTDTQYF.

V is TRBV7-2 and J is TRBJ1-2; 7 bases match TRBD1. CDR3 size: 14 residues. Germline CDR1 and CDR2: SGHTA and FQGNSA. Trimming removed 5 bases from V and 4 bases from J; junction bases left unmatched: 7. The CDR3 loop reads CASSQDRSLYGYTF. In DNA, the CDR3 is TGTGCCAGCAGCCAGGACAGGAGCCTCTATGGCTACACCTTC.

In the case of this clone: Different DNA sequences within this sample yield the same CDR3. The V gene is TRBV18, the J gene TRBJ1-1; no definite D call. This CDR3 has 13 amino acids. Trimming removed 4 bases from V and 5 bases from J, with 11 bases in between. Per the germline V gene, CDR1 is KGHSH and CDR2 is LQKENI. This CDR3 is CASSRAVNTEAFF. CDR3 nucleotide sequence: TGTGCCAGCTCACGGGCCGTAAATACTGAAGCTTTCTTT.

A note on this clone: The DNA is omitted, as the CDR3 cannot be located on it reliably, and the CDR3 follows TCRdb's listing. V and J are TRBV5-6 and TRBJ2-2; the table's D call of TRBD2 was not tested on the DNA. Germline CDR1 is SGHDT and CDR2 is YYEEEE. The CDR3 has 17 residues if both end residues are counted. This chain's CDR3 is CASSTSTSGRNTGELFF.

This chain connects TRBV19 to TRBJ1-1, with 12 bases fitting TRBD1. Germline CDR1 LNHDA, CDR2 SQIVND (reference sequence). This CDR3 region has 15 residues. The trim removed 11 bases at V and 3 bases at J, leaving 10 bases unmatched. The CDR3 sequence: CASSGTGGVYTEAFF. CDR3 nucleotides: TGTGCCTCGTCCGGGACAGGGGGCGTGTACACTGAAGCTTTCTTT.

In DNA, the CDR3 is TGCGCCAGCAGTCAATCCCCCTCGGGGGAGCTGTTTTTT. Translated, it gives CASSQSPSGELFF. V is TRBV23-1 and J is TRBJ2-2; D remains ambiguous. TRBV23-1 is an ORF; its function is uncertain. The CDR3 length is 13 residues. The V gene lost 0 bases and the J gene lost 8 bases, with 7 bases spanning the gap.

On this clone itself: This same CDR3 is encoded by further DNA sequences in the sample. J is TRBJ2-1 and V is TRBV6-5, with 14 bases identical to TRBD2. Germline V gene data show CDR1 as MNHEY and CDR2 as SVGAGI. Trimming at V came to 6 bases and at J to 7 bases, leaving 2 bases not matched to a gene. The CDR3 sequence is 14 residues long. The CDR3 protein is CASRGLAGVNEQFF. The CDR3 coding sequence is TGTGCCAGCAGGGGACTAGCGGGAGTTAATGAGCAGTTCTTC.

The chain is built from TRBV2 and TRBJ2-5; no firm D call. Trimming cost V 7 bases and J 2 bases, with 8 bases left between them. The CDR3 consists of 12 residues. Per the germline V gene, CDR1 is SNHLY and CDR2 is FYNNEI. This CDR3 reads CASTNDQETQYF. In nucleotides, the CDR3 is TGTGCCAGCACGAACGATCAAGAGACCCAGTACTTC. The variable domain in full, with the rest retrieved from reference TRBV2 and TRBJ2-5, is EPEVTQTPSHQVTQMGQEVILRCVPISNHLYFYWYRQILGQKVEFLVSFYNNEISEKSEIFDDQFSVERPDGSNFTLKIRSTKLEDSAMYFCASTNDQETQYFGPGTRLLVL.

The V and J genes are TRBV7-3 and TRBJ2-1, with 16 positions matching TRBD2. This CDR3 has 15 amino acids. Germline CDR1 and CDR2: SGHTA and FQGTGA. J was trimmed by 10 bases and V by 2 bases; bases with no gene match: 2. The CDR3 DNA reads TGTGCCAGCAGCTTAGGGACTAGCGGGAGGGTGGAGCAGTTCTTC. Amino acid sequence: CASSLGTSGRVEQFF.

Concerning this clone itself: It may be a read error: a sequence one base away is much more abundant. Other DNA variants within this sample encode the same CDR3. The chain links TRBV6-5 to TRBJ1-1, with D possibly being TRBD1 (6 bases). From germline, CDR1 is MNHEY and CDR2 SVGAGI. CDR3 size: 13 residues. Trimming removed 5 bases at V and 1 base at J, with 8 bases between. CDR3 DNA: TGTGCCAGCAGTGCACAGGGGAACACTGAAGCTTTCTTT. Protein sequence: CASSAQGNTEAFF.

This chain uses TRBV6-4 with TRBJ2-1, with 9 bases fitting TRBD2. V lost 7 bases and J lost 2; bases outside the gene matches: 12. Germline values: CDR1 MRHNA, CDR2 SNTAGT. The CDR3 has 17 residues. CDR3 loop: CASTPEEAGGPYNEQFF. DNA of the CDR3: TGTGCCAGCACCCCGGAGGAGGCGGGAGGGCCCTACAATGAGCAGTTCTTC.

A single count supports this clone. The V call is TRBV5-4, the J call TRBJ2-3; 14 positions agree with TRBD2. Trimming took 4 bases from V and 5 from J; bases not matched to a gene: 6. CDR3 size: 16 residues. Per germline, CDR1 SGHNT and CDR2 YYREEE (reference sequence). The CDR3 spells CASSPGLAGGRDTQYF. CDR3 DNA sequence: TGTGCCAGCAGCCCAGGACTAGCGGGAGGCAGAGATACGCAGTATTTT.

The chain combines TRBV7-2 with TRBJ2-3; 9 positions match TRBD1. Germline V gene sequence: CDR1 SGHTA, CDR2 FQGNSA. Germline trimming cut 3 bases from V and 3 bases from J; bases unmatched to any gene: 4. The CDR3 has 15 amino acids. The CDR3 nucleotides read TGTGCCAGCAGCTTCCAAGGACAGGGGACAGATACGCAGTATTTT. Translating gives CASSFQGQGTDTQYF.

The chain uses TRBV18 and TRBJ1-5; D possibly corresponds to TRBD1 (5 bases). Germline lookup yields CDR1 KGHSH and CDR2 LQKENI. The ends were cut back, 2 bases at V and 6 bases at J, with 8 bases in the middle. There are 13 residues in the CDR3. This CDR3 reads CASSPDRLQPQHF. CDR3 nucleotides: TGTGCCAGCTCACCAGACAGACTTCAGCCCCAGCATTTT. Full variable domain (outside the CDR3, taken from reference TRBV18 and TRBJ1-5): NAGVMQNPRHLVRRRGQEARLRCSPMKGHSHVYWYRQLPEEGLKFMVYLQKENIIDESGMPKERFSAEFPKEGPSILRIQQVVRGDSAAYFCASSPDRLQPQHFGDGTRLSIL.

This clone was seen a single time. The rearrangement joins TRBV25-1 to TRBJ2-7; no firm D call. Germline values: CDR1 MGHDK, CDR2 SYGVNS. The CDR3 loop spans 11 amino acids. The V and J ends lost 4 bases and 6 bases respectively, with 7 bases between them. CDR3 sequence (DNA): TGTGCCAGCAGTGGGTTTCTCGAGCAGTACTTC. The encoded protein is CASSGFLEQYF.

J is TRBJ2-5 and V is TRBV14; D is unclear. The CDR3 has 14 amino acids. The V end lost 1 base, the J end lost 5 bases, and 11 bases lay between the germline ends. Germline CDR1 is SGHDN and CDR2 is FVKESK. The CDR3 loop is CASSQAQFTETQYF. The CDR3 nucleotides read TGTGCCAGCAGCCAAGCTCAGTTCACGGAGACCCAGTACTTC. Full variable domain (outside the CDR3, taken from reference TRBV14 and TRBJ2-5): EAGVTQFPSHSVIEKGQTVTLRCDPISGHDNLYWYRRVMGKEIKFLLHFVKESKQDESGMPNNRFLAERTGGTYSTLKVQPAELEDSGVYFCASSQAQFTETQYFGPGTRLLVL.